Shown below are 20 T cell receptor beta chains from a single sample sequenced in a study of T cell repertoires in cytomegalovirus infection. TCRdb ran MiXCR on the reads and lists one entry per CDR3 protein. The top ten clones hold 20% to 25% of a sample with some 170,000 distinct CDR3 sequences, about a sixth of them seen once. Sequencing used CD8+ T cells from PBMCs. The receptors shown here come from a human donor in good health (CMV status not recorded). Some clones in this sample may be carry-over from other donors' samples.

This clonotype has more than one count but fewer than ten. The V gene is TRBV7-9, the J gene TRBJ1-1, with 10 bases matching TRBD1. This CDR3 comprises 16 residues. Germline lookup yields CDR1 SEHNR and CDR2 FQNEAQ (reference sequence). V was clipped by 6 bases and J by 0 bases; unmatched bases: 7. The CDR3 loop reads CASRSPGTGVNTEAFF. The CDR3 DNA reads TGTGCCAGCAGATCACCCGGGACAGGGGTGAACACTGAAGCTTTCTTT.

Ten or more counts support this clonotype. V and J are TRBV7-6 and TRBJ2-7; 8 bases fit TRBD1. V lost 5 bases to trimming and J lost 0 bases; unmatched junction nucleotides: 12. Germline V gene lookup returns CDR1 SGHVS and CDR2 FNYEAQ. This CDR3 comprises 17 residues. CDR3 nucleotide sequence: TGTGCCAGCAGCCGACCTAGGACAGGGCCTAGCTCCTACGAGCAGTACTTC. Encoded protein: CASSRPRTGPSSYEQYF.

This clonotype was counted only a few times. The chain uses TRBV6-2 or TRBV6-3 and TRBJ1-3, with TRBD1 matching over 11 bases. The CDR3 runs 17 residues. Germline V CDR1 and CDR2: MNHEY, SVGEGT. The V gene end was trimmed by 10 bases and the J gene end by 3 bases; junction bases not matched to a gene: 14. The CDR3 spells CATSDRGQMGFGNTIYF. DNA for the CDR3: TGTGCCACCTCGGACAGGGGGCAAATGGGATTTGGAAACACCATATATTTT.

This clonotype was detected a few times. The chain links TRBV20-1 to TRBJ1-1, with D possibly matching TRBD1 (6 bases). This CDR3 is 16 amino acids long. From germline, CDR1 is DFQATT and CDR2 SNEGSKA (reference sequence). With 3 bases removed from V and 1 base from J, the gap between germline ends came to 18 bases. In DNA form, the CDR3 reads TGCAGTGCTAGCGATGAGTACAGGACAGCGAACACTGAAGCTTTCTTT. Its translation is CSASDEYRTANTEAFF.

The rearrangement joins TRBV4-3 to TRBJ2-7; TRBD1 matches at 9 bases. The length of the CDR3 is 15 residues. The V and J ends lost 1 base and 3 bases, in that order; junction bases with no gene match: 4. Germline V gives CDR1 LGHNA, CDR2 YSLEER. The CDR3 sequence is CASSQGSGQGYEQYF. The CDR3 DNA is TGCGCCAGCAGCCAAGGGTCGGGACAGGGCTACGAGCAGTACTTC.

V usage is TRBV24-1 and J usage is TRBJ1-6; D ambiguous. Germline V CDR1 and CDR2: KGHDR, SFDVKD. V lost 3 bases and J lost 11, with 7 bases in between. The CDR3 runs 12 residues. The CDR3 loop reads CATSDSGTPLHF. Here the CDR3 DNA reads TGTGCCACCAGTGATAGTGGGACACCCCTCCACTTT.

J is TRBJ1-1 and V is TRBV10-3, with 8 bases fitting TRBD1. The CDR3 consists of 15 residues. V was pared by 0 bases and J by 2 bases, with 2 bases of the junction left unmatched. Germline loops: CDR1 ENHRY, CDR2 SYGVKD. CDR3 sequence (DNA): TGTGCCATCAGTGAGTCAACAGGGGGAAACACTGAAGCTTTCTTT. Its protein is CAISESTGGNTEAFF.

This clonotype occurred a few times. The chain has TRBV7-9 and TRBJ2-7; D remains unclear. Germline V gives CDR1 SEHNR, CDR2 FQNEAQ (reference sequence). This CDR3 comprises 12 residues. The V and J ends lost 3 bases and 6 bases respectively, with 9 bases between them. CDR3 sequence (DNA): TGTGCCAGCAGCTTTAGGACGGCCGAGCAGTACTTC. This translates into CASSFRTAEQYF.

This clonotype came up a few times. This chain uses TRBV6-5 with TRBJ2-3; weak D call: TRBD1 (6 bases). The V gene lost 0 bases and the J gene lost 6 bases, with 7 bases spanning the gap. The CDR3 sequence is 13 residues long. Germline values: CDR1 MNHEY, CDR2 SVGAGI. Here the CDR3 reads CASSYSQGDTQYF. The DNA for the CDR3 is TGTGCCAGCAGTTACTCGCAGGGGGATACGCAGTATTTT.

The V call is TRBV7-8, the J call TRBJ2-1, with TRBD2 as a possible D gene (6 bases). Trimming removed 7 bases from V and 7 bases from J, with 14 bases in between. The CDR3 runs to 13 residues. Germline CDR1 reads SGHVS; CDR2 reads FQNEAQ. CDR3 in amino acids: CASIPSAINEQFF. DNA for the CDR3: TGTGCCAGCATCCCTAGCGCCATTAATGAGCAGTTCTTC.

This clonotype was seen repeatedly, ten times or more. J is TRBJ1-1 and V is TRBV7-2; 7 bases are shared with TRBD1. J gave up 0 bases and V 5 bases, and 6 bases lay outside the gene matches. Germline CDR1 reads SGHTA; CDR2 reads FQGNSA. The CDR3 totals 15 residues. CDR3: CASSTLQGLNTEAFF. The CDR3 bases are TGTGCCAGCAGCACCCTACAGGGGTTGAACACTGAAGCTTTCTTT.

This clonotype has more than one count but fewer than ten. CDR3 DNA sequence: TGTGCCAGCAGCCAGACAGGGACTAATGAAAAACTGTTTTTT. Translated, it gives CASSQTGTNEKLFF. The chain combines TRBV7-2 with TRBJ1-4, with 7 positions matching TRBD1. From germline, CDR1 is SGHTA and CDR2 FQGNSA. V lost 5 bases to trimming and J lost 2 bases; unmatched junction nucleotides: 2. The CDR3 runs to 14 residues.

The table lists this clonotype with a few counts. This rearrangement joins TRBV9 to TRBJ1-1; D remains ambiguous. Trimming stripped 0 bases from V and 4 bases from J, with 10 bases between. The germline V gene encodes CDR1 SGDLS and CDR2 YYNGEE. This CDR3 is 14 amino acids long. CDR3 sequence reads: CASSVAAGATEAFF. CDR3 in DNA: TGTGCCAGCAGCGTAGCTGCGGGAGCCACTGAAGCTTTCTTT.

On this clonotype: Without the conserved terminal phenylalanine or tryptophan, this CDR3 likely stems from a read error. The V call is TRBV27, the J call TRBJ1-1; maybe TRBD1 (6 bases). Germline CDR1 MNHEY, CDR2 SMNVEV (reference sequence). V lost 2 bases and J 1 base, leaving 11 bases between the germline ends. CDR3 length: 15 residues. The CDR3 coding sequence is TGTGCCAGCAGTTTAGTGGGGGGCGAGAACACTGAAGCTTTCTCT. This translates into CASSLVGGENTEAFS.

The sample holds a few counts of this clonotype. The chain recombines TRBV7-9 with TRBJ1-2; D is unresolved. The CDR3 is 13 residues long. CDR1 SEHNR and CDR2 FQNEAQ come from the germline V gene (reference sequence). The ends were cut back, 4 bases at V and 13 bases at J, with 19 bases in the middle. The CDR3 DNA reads TGTGCCAGCAGCTCCAACCTCCTTGGTGTTTGCACCTTC. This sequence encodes CASSSNLLGVCTF.

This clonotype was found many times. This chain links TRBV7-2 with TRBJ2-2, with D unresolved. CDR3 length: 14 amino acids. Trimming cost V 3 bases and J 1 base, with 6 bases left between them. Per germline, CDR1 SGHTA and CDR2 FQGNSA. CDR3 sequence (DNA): TGTGCCAGCAGCTTGACACGGAACACCGGGGAGCTGTTTTTT. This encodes CASSLTRNTGELFF. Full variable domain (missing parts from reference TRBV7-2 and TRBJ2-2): GAGVSQSPSNKVTEKGKDVELRCDPISGHTALYWYRQSLGQGLEFLIYFQGNSAPDKSGLPSDRFSAERTGGSVSTLTIQRTQQEDSAVYLCASSLTRNTGELFFGEGSRLTVL.

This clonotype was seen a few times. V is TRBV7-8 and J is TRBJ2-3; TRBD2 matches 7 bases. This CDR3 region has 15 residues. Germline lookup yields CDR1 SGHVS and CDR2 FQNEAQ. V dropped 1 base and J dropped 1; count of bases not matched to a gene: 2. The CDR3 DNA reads TGTGCCAGCAGCTTAGGACTAGCACGCACAGATACGCAGTATTTT. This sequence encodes CASSLGLARTDTQYF.

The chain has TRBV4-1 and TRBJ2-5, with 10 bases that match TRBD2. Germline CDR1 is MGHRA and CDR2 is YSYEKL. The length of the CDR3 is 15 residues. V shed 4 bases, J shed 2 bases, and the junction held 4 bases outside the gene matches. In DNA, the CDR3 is TGCGCCAGCAGCCTAGCGGGGGGACTACAAGAGACCCAGTACTTC. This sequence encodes CASSLAGGLQETQYF.

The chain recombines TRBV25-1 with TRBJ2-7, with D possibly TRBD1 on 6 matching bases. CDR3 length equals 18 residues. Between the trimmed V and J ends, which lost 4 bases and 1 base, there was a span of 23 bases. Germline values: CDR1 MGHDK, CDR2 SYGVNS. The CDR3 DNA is TGTGCCAGCAGTGCCCTCGGGCAGGGGTCCGTCGGGTCCTACGAGCAGTACTTC. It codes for CASSALGQGSVGSYEQYF.

The CDR3 is CASSHGTASSYNEQFF. In nucleotides, the CDR3 is TGCGCCAGCAGCCACGGGACCGCCAGCTCCTACAATGAGCAGTTCTTC. The J gene is TRBJ2-1, the V gene TRBV4-1; either TRBD1 or TRBD2 may fit D (5 bases each). This CDR3 spans 16 amino acids. V lost 3 bases, J lost 0 bases, and 12 bases lay in between. Germline loops: CDR1 MGHRA, CDR2 YSYEKL.